These T cell receptor beta chains were read from a single sample in a study of T-cell memory formation after mild COVID-19. TCRdb re-called the 5' RACE reads through MiXCR, storing one row per CDR3 protein. The repertoire consists of 200,000 or so distinct CDR3 sequences, with more than 8% occurring once and the leading ten covering approximately 3.3%. The sequenced material came from PBMCs or a T cell subset sorted from them (not recorded which). The receptors stem from a man between 18 and 29 years old who had mild COVID-19 (a few samples of this study predate the infection). Cell type and time point are not known. Each CDR3 is given with its conserved first and last residue. Fields, in order: D gene, V gene, clone size, J gene, CDR3 protein, CDR3 DNA. D genes are given only for firm matches. The size entry is marked missing in some rows and otherwise reads once, few, many or a size class.

D gene: .; V gene: TRBV20-1; clone size: many; J gene: TRBJ2-1; CDR3 protein: CSARARRPWSYNEQFF; CDR3 DNA: TGCAGTGCTAGAGCGAGGCGGCCTTGGTCCTACAATGAGCAGTTCTTC
D gene: .; V gene: TRBV10-3; clone size: .; J gene: TRBJ1-6; CDR3 protein: CAIRPVQGNSPLHF; CDR3 DNA: TGTGCCATCAGGCCTGTGCAGGGAAATTCACCCCTCCACTTT
D gene: .; V gene: TRBV20-1; clone size: few; J gene: TRBJ1-5; CDR3 protein: CSAPSPGSAQPQHF; CDR3 DNA: TGCAGTGCTCCCTCTCCCGGGAGCGCTCAGCCCCAGCATTTT
D gene: .; V gene: TRBV4-3; clone size: .; J gene: TRBJ2-3; CDR3 protein: CASSQEDTQYF; CDR3 DNA: TGCGCCAGCAGCCAAGAAGATACGCAGTATTTT
D gene: .; V gene: TRBV7-8; clone size: many; J gene: TRBJ1-1; CDR3 protein: CASSLRQVRNTEAFF; CDR3 DNA: TGTGCCAGCAGCTTAAGACAAGTTCGGAACACTGAAGCTTTCTTT
D gene: .; V gene: TRBV7-2; clone size: .; J gene: TRBJ2-2; CDR3 protein: CASSLAAGSTGELFF; CDR3 DNA: TGTGCCAGCAGCTTAGCAGCTGGGAGTACCGGGGAGCTGTTTTTT
D gene: .; V gene: TRBV9; clone size: .; J gene: TRBJ2-3; CDR3 protein: CASSELETDTQYF; CDR3 DNA: TGTGCCAGCAGCGAGCTAGAAACAGATACGCAGTATTTT
D gene: .; V gene: TRBV7-9; clone size: few; J gene: TRBJ1-3; CDR3 protein: CASSLAERGSGNTIYF; CDR3 DNA: TGTGCCAGCAGCTTAGCCGAACGAGGCTCTGGAAACACCATATATTTT
D gene: .; V gene: TRBV20-1; clone size: few; J gene: TRBJ1-2; CDR3 protein: CSAPDLTNYGYTF; CDR3 DNA: TGCAGTGCCCCGGACCTTACTAACTATGGCTACACCTTC
D gene: .; V gene: TRBV30; clone size: few; J gene: TRBJ1-6; CDR3 protein: CAWSHLGNSPLHF; CDR3 DNA: TGTGCCTGGAGCCACCTCGGAAATTCACCCCTCCACTTT
D gene: .; V gene: TRBV19; clone size: many; J gene: TRBJ2-2; CDR3 protein: CASSISDRTGELFF; CDR3 DNA: TGTGCCAGTAGTATTTCCGACAGGACCGGGGAGCTGTTTTTT
D gene: TRBD2; V gene: TRBV24-1; clone size: .; J gene: TRBJ2-2; CDR3 protein: CATSEAGLAGNTGELFF; CDR3 DNA: TGTGCCACCAGTGAGGCGGGACTAGCGGGGAACACCGGGGAGCTGTTTTTT
D gene: .; V gene: TRBV18; clone size: .; J gene: TRBJ1-6; CDR3 protein: CASSPVPQGTTYNSPLHF; CDR3 DNA: TGTGCCAGCTCACCAGTCCCTCAAGGGACCACCTATAATTCACCCCTCCACTTT
D gene: .; V gene: TRBV18; clone size: .; J gene: TRBJ1-4; CDR3 protein: CASSPAATNEKLFF; CDR3 DNA: TGTGCCAGCTCACCGGCGGCAACTAATGAAAAACTGTTTTTT
D gene: TRBD2; V gene: TRBV4-3; clone size: many; J gene: TRBJ2-1; CDR3 protein: CASSQDIGGGGRNEQFF; CDR3 DNA: TGCGCCAGCAGCCAAGATATTGGCGGCGGGGGTCGGAATGAGCAGTTCTTC
D gene: .; V gene: TRBV14; clone size: .; J gene: TRBJ2-5; CDR3 protein: CASSMQVQETQYF; CDR3 DNA: TGTGCCAGCAGCATGCAGGTTCAAGAGACCCAGTACTTC
D gene: .; V gene: TRBV7-2; clone size: few; J gene: TRBJ2-4; CDR3 protein: CASSLGRAQNIQYF; CDR3 DNA: TGTGCCAGCAGCTTAGGAAGGGCCCAAAACATTCAGTACTTC
D gene: TRBD1; V gene: TRBV20-1; clone size: few; J gene: TRBJ2-5; CDR3 protein: CSASGEGAQETQYF; CDR3 DNA: TGCAGTGCTAGTGGAGAGGGGGCCCAAGAGACCCAGTACTTC
D gene: .; V gene: TRBV13; clone size: .; J gene: TRBJ1-1; CDR3 protein: CASSLGHKRNTEAFF; CDR3 DNA: TGTGCCAGCAGCTTAGGCCATAAGAGGAACACTGAAGCTTTCTTT
D gene: TRBD1; V gene: TRBV5-1; clone size: few; J gene: TRBJ2-5; CDR3 protein: CASSSGTGAKETQYF; CDR3 DNA: TGCGCCAGCAGCTCCGGGACAGGCGCAAAAGAGACCCAGTACTTC
D gene: .; V gene: TRBV6-5; clone size: few; J gene: TRBJ1-5; CDR3 protein: CASSYSAVEGNQPQHF; CDR3 DNA: TGTGCCAGCAGTTACTCGGCCGTAGAGGGAAATCAGCCCCAGCATTTT
D gene: .; V gene: TRBV25-1; clone size: few; J gene: TRBJ2-2; CDR3 protein: CASSTLTGRAGELFF; CDR3 DNA: TGTGCCAGCAGTACCTTGACAGGGAGGGCCGGGGAGCTGTTTTTT
D gene: TRBD1; V gene: TRBV5-1; clone size: .; J gene: TRBJ2-7; CDR3 protein: CASSLGTGGDEQYF; CDR3 DNA: TGCGCCAGCAGCTTAGGGACAGGGGGCGACGAGCAGTACTTC
D gene: TRBD1; V gene: TRBV7-2; clone size: few; J gene: TRBJ1-1; CDR3 protein: CASSLRRTGAEAFF; CDR3 DNA: TGTGCCAGCAGCCTCAGACGGACAGGGGCTGAAGCTTTCTTT
D gene: .; V gene: TRBV11-2; clone size: many; J gene: TRBJ2-7; CDR3 protein: CASSPFRSEGPSEQYF; CDR3 DNA: TGTGCCAGCAGCCCCTTTAGGAGCGAGGGCCCTAGTGAGCAGTACTTC
D gene: TRBD1; V gene: TRBV6-5; clone size: few; J gene: TRBJ1-2; CDR3 protein: CASSYSGGRLGYGYTF; CDR3 DNA: TGTGCCAGCAGTTACTCAGGGGGCCGCCTTGGTTATGGCTACACCTTC
D gene: TRBD2; V gene: TRBV20-1; clone size: many; J gene: TRBJ2-5; CDR3 protein: CSARSSGGAWETQYF; CDR3 DNA: TGCAGTGCTAGGTCTAGCGGGGGGGCCTGGGAGACCCAGTACTTC
D gene: TRBD2; V gene: TRBV18; clone size: .; J gene: TRBJ2-7; CDR3 protein: CASWGGVEQYF; CDR3 DNA: TGTGCCAGCTGGGGGGGAGTCGAGCAGTACTTC
D gene: TRBD1; V gene: TRBV3-1; clone size: many; J gene: TRBJ1-1; CDR3 protein: CASSRGQSNTEAFF; CDR3 DNA: TGTGCCAGCAGCCGGGGACAGTCGAACACTGAAGCTTTCTTT
D gene: TRBD1; V gene: TRBV24-1; clone size: few; J gene: TRBJ1-5; CDR3 protein: CATSASFGQAGPNQPQHF; CDR3 DNA: TGTGCCACCAGTGCATCCTTCGGACAGGCAGGGCCGAATCAGCCCCAGCATTTT
D gene: .; V gene: TRBV2; clone size: .; J gene: TRBJ1-5; CDR3 protein: CASRDPQRPQHF; CDR3 DNA: TGTGCCAGCAGGGATCCTCAGAGGCCCCAGCATTTT
D gene: .; V gene: TRBV6-4; clone size: .; J gene: TRBJ2-3; CDR3 protein: CASSDYGGPTDTQYF; CDR3 DNA: TGTGCCAGCAGTGACTACGGGGGACCCACAGATACGCAGTATTTT
D gene: TRBD1; V gene: TRBV5-1; clone size: few; J gene: TRBJ1-6; CDR3 protein: CASSPGQYNSPLHF; CDR3 DNA: TGCGCCAGCAGCCCGGGACAGTATAATTCACCCCTCCACTTT
D gene: .; V gene: TRBV18; clone size: many; J gene: TRBJ1-4; CDR3 protein: CASSLRQPNEKLFF; CDR3 DNA: TGTGCCAGCTCTCTGCGACAGCCTAATGAAAAACTGTTTTTT
D gene: .; V gene: TRBV25-1; clone size: few; J gene: TRBJ2-7; CDR3 protein: CASSVSVNYEQYF; CDR3 DNA: TGTGCCAGCAGTGTTAGTGTAAACTACGAGCAGTACTTC
D gene: .; V gene: TRBV19; clone size: .; J gene: TRBJ1-2; CDR3 protein: CASSPVRLYGYTF; CDR3 DNA: TGTGCCAGTAGTCCCGTCAGACTCTATGGCTACACCTTC
D gene: .; V gene: TRBV4-2; clone size: few; J gene: TRBJ2-5; CDR3 protein: CASSPGDRTETQYF; CDR3 DNA: TGTGCCAGCAGCCCGGGAGACAGGACCGAGACCCAGTACTTC
D gene: .; V gene: TRBV12-3/TRBV12-4; clone size: few; J gene: TRBJ1-3; CDR3 protein: CASSLQGPSGNTIYF; CDR3 DNA: TGTGCCAGCAGTTTACAGGGACCCTCTGGAAACACCATATATTTT
D gene: .; V gene: TRBV20-1; clone size: many; J gene: TRBJ2-1; CDR3 protein: CSARDAPQFF; CDR3 DNA: TGCAGTGCTAGAGATGCCCCACAGTTCTTC
D gene: .; V gene: TRBV7-2; clone size: few; J gene: TRBJ1-6; CDR3 protein: CASSYLTGSHSPLHF; CDR3 DNA: TGTGCCAGCAGCTACTTGACCGGTTCACATTCACCCCTCCACTTT
D gene: .; V gene: TRBV4-2; clone size: .; J gene: TRBJ1-6; CDR3 protein: CASSQEPGPYNSPLHF; CDR3 DNA: TGTGCCAGCAGCCAAGAGCCGGGTCCGTATAATTCACCCCTCCACTTT
D gene: .; V gene: TRBV20-1; clone size: few; J gene: TRBJ2-2; CDR3 protein: CSAREFGQGRTNTGELFF; CDR3 DNA: TGCAGTGCTAGAGAATTCGGCCAGGGGCGAACAAACACCGGGGAGCTGTTTTTT
D gene: .; V gene: TRBV27; clone size: .; J gene: TRBJ1-6; CDR3 protein: CASSLNRDSPLHF; CDR3 DNA: TGTGCCAGCAGTTTAAACAGGGACTCACCCCTCCACTTT
D gene: TRBD2; V gene: TRBV5-1; clone size: many; J gene: TRBJ2-7; CDR3 protein: CASSFAGVSYEQYF; CDR3 DNA: TGCGCCAGCAGCTTCGCGGGGGTTTCCTACGAGCAGTACTTC
D gene: TRBD1; V gene: TRBV6-5; clone size: few; J gene: TRBJ1-2; CDR3 protein: CASSYSTGEGGYGYTF; CDR3 DNA: TGTGCCAGCAGTTACTCGACAGGGGAAGGAGGTTATGGCTACACCTTC
D gene: .; V gene: TRBV18; clone size: .; J gene: TRBJ2-3; CDR3 protein: CARSPYRSDTQYF; CDR3 DNA: TGTGCCAGATCACCTTACCGCTCAGATACGCAGTATTTT
D gene: .; V gene: TRBV7-2; clone size: few; J gene: TRBJ2-5; CDR3 protein: CASTGDIQETQYF; CDR3 DNA: TGTGCCAGCACCGGGGACATACAAGAGACCCAGTACTTC
D gene: .; V gene: TRBV7-2; clone size: .; J gene: TRBJ1-2; CDR3 protein: CASSLGPLDGYTF; CDR3 DNA: TGTGCCAGCAGCTTAGGTCCCCTAGATGGCTACACCTTC